This TCR beta chain emerged from a study of blood T cell repertoires in COVID-19. Study at large: The United States, Italy and Spain provided the acute and convalescent COVID-19 samples. The cDNA or gDNA used as material had been derived from T cells, B-cell-depleted T cells, or PBMCs.

The CDR3 length is 14 residues. Deletions cut 4 bases from V and 9 bases from J, with 13 bases between. Per germline, CDR1 LNHDA and CDR2 SQIVND (reference sequence). Per the original data handling: Amplifying reference gene primers gave estimates of nucleated cell counts. Sequenced by immunoSEQ multiplex PCR; TCRdb stores in-frame clones only, minus some. V, J and clone size are those of that table, while D and trimming were read from the DNA. The sample has some 180,000 clones; about 80% are singletons. Specimen: peripheral blood. The TCR was taken from a man between 60 and 70 years old with acute or convalescent COVID-19. This chain connects TRBV19 to TRBJ1-6; possible D gene TRBD1, 6 bases. This CDR3 reads CASSKDSFTSPLHF. The CDR3 DNA reads TGTGCCAGTAGTAAGGACAGCTTTACTTCACCCCTCCACTTT.